Reported below is one TCR beta chain. Antigen specificity is unknown. J was trimmed by 16 bases and V by 1 base; bases with no gene match: 7. Germline CDR1 reads SGHVT; CDR2 reads SQSDAQ. This CDR3 has 12 amino acids. This specimen belongs to a study of T cell repertoires in cytomegalovirus infection. Each CDR3 protein is one row after TCRdb ran MiXCR on the reads. The repertoire holds 200,000 to 250,000 distinct CDR3 sequences, with 38% as singletons. This chain uses TRBV7-4 with TRBJ2-1; 7 bases line up with TRBD2. The source material was CD8+ T cells from cultured PBMCs, sampled from culture after CMV antigen stimulation. The clonotype comes from a human donor in good health (CMV status not recorded). Some clones in this sample may be carry-over from other donors' samples. The CDR3 is CASSLGGRGRFF. The CDR3 DNA is TGTGCCAGCAGCTTAGGCGGGAGAGGGCGATTCTTC.